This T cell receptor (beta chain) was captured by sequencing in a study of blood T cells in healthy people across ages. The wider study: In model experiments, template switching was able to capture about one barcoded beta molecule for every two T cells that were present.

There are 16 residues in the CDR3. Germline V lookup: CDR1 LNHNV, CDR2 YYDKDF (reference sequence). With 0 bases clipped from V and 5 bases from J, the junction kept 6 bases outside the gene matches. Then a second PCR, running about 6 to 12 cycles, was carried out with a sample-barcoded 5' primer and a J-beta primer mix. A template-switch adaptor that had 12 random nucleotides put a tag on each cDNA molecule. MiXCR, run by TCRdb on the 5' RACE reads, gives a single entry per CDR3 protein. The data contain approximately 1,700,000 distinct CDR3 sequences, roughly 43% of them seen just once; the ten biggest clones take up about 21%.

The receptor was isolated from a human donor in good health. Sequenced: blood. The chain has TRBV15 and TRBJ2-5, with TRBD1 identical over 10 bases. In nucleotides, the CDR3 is TGTGCCACCAGCAGAGACGGGACAGGGGATGGGGAGACCCAGTACTTC. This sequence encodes CATSRDGTGDGETQYF.